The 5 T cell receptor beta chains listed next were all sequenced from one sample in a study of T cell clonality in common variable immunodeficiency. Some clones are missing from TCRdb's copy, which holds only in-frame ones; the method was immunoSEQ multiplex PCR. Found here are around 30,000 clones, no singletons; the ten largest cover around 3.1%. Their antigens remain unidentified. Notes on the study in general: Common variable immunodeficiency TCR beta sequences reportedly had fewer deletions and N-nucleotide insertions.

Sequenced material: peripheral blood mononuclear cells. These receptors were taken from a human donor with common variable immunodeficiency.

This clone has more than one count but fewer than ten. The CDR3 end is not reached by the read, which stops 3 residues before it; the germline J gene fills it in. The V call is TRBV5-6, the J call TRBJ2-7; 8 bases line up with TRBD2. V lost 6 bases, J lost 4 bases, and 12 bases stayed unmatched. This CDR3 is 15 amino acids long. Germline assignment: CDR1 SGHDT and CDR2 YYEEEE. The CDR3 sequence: CASTYGGTRAYEQYF. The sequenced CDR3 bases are TGTGCCAGCACCTACGGAGGGACTAGGGCGTACGAG.

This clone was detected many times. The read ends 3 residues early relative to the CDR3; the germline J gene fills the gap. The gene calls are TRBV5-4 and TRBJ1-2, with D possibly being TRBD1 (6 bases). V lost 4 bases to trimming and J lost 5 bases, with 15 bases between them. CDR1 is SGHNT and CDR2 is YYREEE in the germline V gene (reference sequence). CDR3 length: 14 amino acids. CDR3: CASSRDDRPYGYTF. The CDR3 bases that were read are TGTGCCAGCAGCCGGGATGACAGGCCGTATGGC.

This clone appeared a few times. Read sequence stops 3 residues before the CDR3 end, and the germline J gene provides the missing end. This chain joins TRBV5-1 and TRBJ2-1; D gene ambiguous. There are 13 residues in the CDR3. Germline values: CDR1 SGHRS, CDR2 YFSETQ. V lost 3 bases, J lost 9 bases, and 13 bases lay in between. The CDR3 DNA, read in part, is TGCGCCAGCAGCTCCCATCCTCCAGGTGAG. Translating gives CASSSHPPGE. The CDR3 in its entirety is CASSSHPPGEQFF.

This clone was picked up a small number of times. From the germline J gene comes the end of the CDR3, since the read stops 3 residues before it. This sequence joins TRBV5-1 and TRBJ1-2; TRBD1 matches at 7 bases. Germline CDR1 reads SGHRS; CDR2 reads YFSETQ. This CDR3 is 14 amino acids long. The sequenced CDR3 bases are TGCGCCAGCAGCTTCGACAGGGCCACGGGGGGC. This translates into CASSFDRATGG. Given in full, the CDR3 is CASSFDRATGGYTF.

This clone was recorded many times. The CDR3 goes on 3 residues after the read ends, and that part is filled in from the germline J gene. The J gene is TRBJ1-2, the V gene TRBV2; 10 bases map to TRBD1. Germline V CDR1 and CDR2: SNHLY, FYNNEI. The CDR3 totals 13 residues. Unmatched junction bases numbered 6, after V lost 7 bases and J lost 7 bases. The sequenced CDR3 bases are TGTGCCAGCACCCTAGACAGGGGGCCTGGC. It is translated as CASTLDRGPG. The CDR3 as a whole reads CASTLDRGPGYTF.